This T cell receptor beta chain was recorded in a study of T cell repertoires and HLA-DP antigens. V was cut by 6 bases and J by 1 base, with 7 bases left in between. The germline gives CDR1 SNHLY, CDR2 FYNNEI. This CDR3 has 13 amino acids. Study-level points and caveats: Naive and memory CD4+ repertoires were not analysed separately. Sorted CD137+ cells had clonality 0.3 to 0.45 against both alloantigens, versus around 0.039 pre-culture.

In regard to this clone: Its antigen remains unidentified.

The table came from immunoSEQ multiplex PCR; TCRdb's copy has only in-frame clones and leaves some out. This sample yields 65,000 to 90,000 clones, of which about four fifths are seen a single time; 1.6% belongs to the top ten. The sample comprised CD4+ T cells from PBMCs. This chain uses TRBV2 with TRBJ1-3; no clear D. The sequence was collected from a man in his 60s in good health and CMV-seronegative. CDR3 sequence reads: CASRTGSGNTIYF. CDR3 nucleotides: TGTGCCAGCAGGACGGGGTCTGGAAACACCATATATTTT. The entire variable domain, with the rest obtained from reference TRBV2 and TRBJ1-3, is as follows: EPEVTQTPSHQVTQMGQEVILRCVPISNHLYFYWYRQILGQKVEFLVSFYNNEISEKSEIFDDQFSVERPDGSNFTLKIRSTKLEDSAMYFCASRTGSGNTIYFGEGSWLTVV.